The 3 T cell receptor beta chains given below trace back to one sample, sequenced in a study of Graves' ophthalmopathy and Graves' hyperthyroidism (dated by TCRdb to 2017 to 2018). TCRdb lists the instrument as Illumina HiSeq 2000. TCR beta CDR3 regions were amplified from RNA transcripts for repertoire sequencing. HTBI primers and the Qiagen OneStep RT-PCR kit were used in a first-round RT-PCR, which was followed by a second-round multiplex PCR, size selection and purification. The raw public reads went through TCRdb reprocessing: fastp at Q25, MiXCR clone calling, in-frame beta chains kept. Rows are unified per CDR3 protein, each entry keeping the most common DNA and genes. The sample table holds 500,000 to 800,000 distinct CDR3 sequences, of which 35% to 50% were seen once. The biggest ten clones account for over 2.5% of the sample. Sequenced material: peripheral blood. These receptors all come from an adult man with Graves' ophthalmopathy.

This clonotype occurred many times. This rearrangement joins TRBV2 to TRBJ2-2, with 8 bases that match TRBD2. V lost 7 bases and J lost 0; bases outside the gene matches: 13. CDR3 length equals 18 residues. Germline V gene lookup returns CDR1 SNHLY and CDR2 FYNNEI. CDR3 sequence reads: CASNSPRLAGSNTGELFF. The CDR3 nucleotides are TGTGCCAGCAACTCCCCCAGGCTAGCGGGCTCGAACACCGGGGAGCTGTTTTTT. Full variable domain (missing parts from reference TRBV2 and TRBJ2-2): EPEVTQTPSHQVTQMGQEVILRCVPISNHLYFYWYRQILGQKVEFLVSFYNNEISEKSEIFDDQFSVERPDGSNFTLKIRSTKLEDSAMYFCASNSPRLAGSNTGELFFGEGSRLTVL.

With regard to this clonotype: A read error may explain this, as a much larger clone is one base away. The CDR3 ends on some other residue instead of the conserved phenylalanine or tryptophan, so this is likely a read error. Here the CDR3 reads CASSLALTGVHEQYL. The DNA of the CDR3 is TGTGCCAGCAGCTTGGCCTTAACAGGGGTCCACGAGCAGTACCTC. The chain is built from TRBV5-4 and TRBJ2-7; 7 bases are shared with TRBD1. The CDR3 has 15 amino acids. With 0 bases clipped from V and 5 bases from J, the junction kept 8 bases outside the gene matches. Germline lookup yields CDR1 SGHNT and CDR2 YYREEE (reference sequence).

There are many counts of this clonotype. The chain has TRBV19 and TRBJ1-4, with D uncertain. The V and J ends lost 4 bases and 5 bases respectively, with 5 bases between them. The V gene's germline CDR1 is LNHDA and CDR2 SQIVND (reference sequence). The length of the CDR3 is 12 residues. The CDR3 loop is CASSTENEKLFF. CDR3 DNA sequence: TGTGCCAGTAGTACCGAGAATGAAAAACTGTTTTTT.